This T cell receptor beta chain came from a study of CD8 T cells in ankylosing spondylitis. The study's findings and limits: CD8+ by phenotype, disease-linked clones were relatively rare in peripheral blood.

This clonotype was counted at least ten times. The antigen is undetermined. Using quantitative 5'-RACE with molecular barcodes, the authors made TCR beta libraries. TCRdb reanalysed the 5' RACE reads using MiXCR and keeps one entry per CDR3 protein. The profile shows roughly 38,000 distinct CDR3 sequences, about 9.3% of them singletons. The CDR3 is 19 amino acids. The junction had 20 bases not matched to a gene; V was cut back by 4 bases and J by 8 bases. Germline assignment: CDR1 SGHRS and CDR2 YFSETQ. This TCR was recovered from a male donor with ankylosing spondylitis or in good health (not recorded which). The chain has TRBV5-1 and TRBJ2-1; 11 nucleotides match TRBD1. Sequenced input: blood, either unsorted or a sorted T cell fraction (not recorded which). CDR3 region: CASSRLRGQGASFRHEQFF. The CDR3 coding sequence is TGCGCCAGCAGCCGGCTTAGAGGACAGGGGGCTTCATTTCGCCATGAGCAGTTCTTC.